These 14 T cell receptor beta chains were all obtained from the same sample, sequenced in a study of T cells in localized non-small cell lung cancer. The repertoire was sequenced with immunoSEQ multiplex PCR; TCRdb's copy has only in-frame clones and lacks some. In the table there are tens of thousands of clones, about 91% of which are singletons. The sequencing here drew on peripheral blood, taken before any cancer treatment. The receptors here all came from a man between 40 and 69 years old with stage I squamous cell lung carcinoma.

This sequence joins TRBV2 and TRBJ1-4; D is perhaps TRBD1 (6 bases). Germline V gene sequence: CDR1 SNHLY, CDR2 FYNNEI. The CDR3 runs to 15 residues. The ends were cut back, 2 bases at V and 8 bases at J, with 15 bases in the middle. For the CDR3, the DNA is TGTGCCAGCAGTGAACTGGGGGCGGGAAGGGAAAAACTGTTTTTT. Protein sequence: CASSELGAGREKLFF.

This rearrangement joins TRBV5-1 to TRBJ1-4, with a possible D match to TRBD1 (5 bases). V was shortened by 1 base and J by 7 bases, with 20 bases between the two germline ends. Per germline, CDR1 SGHRS and CDR2 YFSETQ. The CDR3 is 17 residues long. CDR3 loop: CASSLKGNTRGGEKLFF. CDR3 DNA: TGCGCCAGCAGCTTGAAGGGGAACACAAGAGGCGGTGAAAAACTGTTTTTT.

The chain joins TRBV6-1 to TRBJ2-7; TRBD1 agrees at 7 bases. Germline lookup yields CDR1 MNHNS and CDR2 SASEGT. The CDR3 is made up of 15 amino acids. V was clipped by 3 bases and J by 1 base; unmatched bases: 6. This CDR3 is CASSDRGSRSYEQYF. CDR3 bases: TGTGCCAGCAGTGACAGGGGGTCGAGGTCCTACGAGCAGTACTTC.

This clone came up once. This sequence joins TRBV28 and TRBJ1-2; D may be TRBD1 (6 bases). Germline V gives CDR1 MDHEN, CDR2 SYDVKM. The V and J ends lost 2 bases and 8 bases respectively, with 12 bases between them. The length of the CDR3 is 13 residues. The CDR3 here is CASSLGNREGYTF. The CDR3 bases are TGTGCCAGCAGTTTAGGGAACAGGGAAGGCTACACCTTC.

The rearrangement links TRBV9 to TRBJ1-2; maybe TRBD1 (5 bases). The V and J ends lost 4 bases and 3 bases respectively, with 25 bases between them. The CDR3 spans 18 residues. Germline V gene sequence: CDR1 SGDLS, CDR2 YYNGEE. CDR3 amino acids: CASSRTLTGSRVDYGYTF. DNA for the CDR3: TGTGCCAGCAGCCGCACCCTTACAGGTTCGCGAGTTGACTATGGCTACACCTTC.

The CDR3 DNA reads as TGTGCCAGCAGCTGGTACGCAAAGAACACTGAAGCTTTCTTT. Amino acids: CASSWYAKNTEAFF. This chain links TRBV7-8 with TRBJ1-1; no firm D call. The length of the CDR3 is 14 residues. Trimming removed 4 bases from V and 1 base from J, with 10 bases in between. Germline loops: CDR1 SGHVS, CDR2 FQNEAQ.

This chain uses TRBV29-1 with TRBJ1-5, with D unclear. This CDR3 region has 13 residues. Trimming cost V 5 bases and J 3 bases, with 11 bases left between them. Germline values: CDR1 SQVTM, CDR2 ANQGSEA. The CDR3 nucleotides are TGCAGCGTTACGGTCGGAGCCAATCAGCCCCAGCATTTT. Protein: CSVTVGANQPQHF.

The chain combines TRBV5-1 with TRBJ1-6; D is perhaps TRBD1 (5 bases). CDR1 SGHRS and CDR2 YFSETQ come from the germline V gene. The CDR3 has 16 amino acids. Trimming pared 0 bases from V and 2 bases from J, leaving 9 bases between. Written as DNA, the CDR3 is TGCGCCAGCAGCTTGGGGCAGGGCACCTATAATTCACCCCTCCACTTT. Translating it yields CASSLGQGTYNSPLHF.

This rearrangement joins TRBV7-9 to TRBJ2-1, with 7 bases lining up with TRBD1. With 4 bases clipped from V and 7 bases from J, the junction kept 10 bases outside the gene matches. The germline gives CDR1 SEHNR, CDR2 FQNEAQ (reference sequence). CDR3 length: 15 amino acids. CDR3 protein: CASSSGGKSTNEQFF. The CDR3 DNA is TGTGCCAGCAGCTCAGGGGGAAAGTCCACGAATGAGCAGTTCTTC.

This clone was found once. CDR3 sequence (DNA): TGTGCCAGCAGCACAAGAGGGGGCGAGCAGTACTTC. Encoded protein: CASSTRGGEQYF. The chain employs TRBV11-3 and TRBJ2-7; D possibly corresponds to TRBD1 (6 bases). Trimming cost V 5 bases and J 6 bases, with 11 bases left between them. CDR1 and CDR2 from the germline V gene are SGHNT and YENEEA. The CDR3 is 12 amino acids.

The chain employs TRBV5-1 and TRBJ1-4, with D possibly TRBD1 on 6 matching bases. Deletions cut 4 bases from V and 8 bases from J, with 18 bases between. Per germline, CDR1 SGHRS and CDR2 YFSETQ. The CDR3 has 15 residues. In DNA form, the CDR3 reads TGCGCCAGCAGCGATCCACAGGGAGAGGAAGAAAAACTGTTTTTT. Translating gives CASSDPQGEEEKLFF.

The chain links TRBV28 to TRBJ2-4, with D perhaps matching TRBD1 (6 bases). V dropped 5 bases and J dropped 3 bases, with 17 bases sitting between them. CDR3 length: 16 residues. From germline, CDR1 is MDHEN and CDR2 SYDVKM. The CDR3 loop reads CASSAPGTIGKNIQYF. CDR3 bases: TGTGCCAGCAGTGCGCCCGGGACAATCGGCAAAAACATTCAGTACTTC.

J is TRBJ1-5 and V is TRBV19; 7 nucleotides match TRBD1. The germline CDR1 and CDR2 sequences are LNHDA and SQIVND (reference sequence). The CDR3 is 16 amino acids. V was clipped by 3 bases and J by 4 bases; unmatched bases: 9. For the CDR3, the DNA is TGTGCCAGTAGTATGATAGGGGGCGCGTCTAATCAGCCCCAGCATTTT. Translating gives CASSMIGGASNQPQHF.

There are a few counts of this clone. Compared with germline, one end of the junction differs, possibly owing to a read error. The chain joins TRBV4-1 to TRBJ1-4; D may be TRBD1 (6 bases). This CDR3 spans 17 amino acids. Germline CDR1 and CDR2: MGHRA and YSYEKL. The CDR3: CASRQVAPRTDREKLFF. DNA for the CDR3: TGCGCCAGCAGACAAGTTGCCCCCCGGACAGATAGGGAAAAACTGTTTTTT.